The 30 T cell receptor beta chains given below trace back to one sample, sequenced in a study of CD8 T cells in ankylosing spondylitis. TCRdb analysed the 5' RACE reads with MiXCR anew, one entry per CDR3 protein. In the table there are under 300,000 distinct CDR3 sequences, 8% to 9.5% of which are singletons. The sequencing sample was made of blood, either unsorted or a sorted T cell fraction (not recorded which). The origin of the receptors is a male donor with ankylosing spondylitis or in good health (not recorded which).

This clonotype has ten or more counts. The gene calls are TRBV29-1 and TRBJ2-1, with 7 bases lining up with TRBD2. CDR1 and CDR2 (germline): SQVTM, ANQGSEA. The V segment lost 6 bases and the J segment 4 bases; nucleotides outside the gene matches: 6. The CDR3 extends over 13 amino acids. CDR3 coding DNA: TGCAGCGTAGCCCTAGCGGCTTACAATGAGCAGTTCTTC. Translated: CSVALAAYNEQFF.

This clonotype was seen at least ten times. J is TRBJ2-7 and V is TRBV11-1; tentatively, D is TRBD2 (6 bases). With 1 base removed from V and 0 bases from J, the gap between germline ends came to 7 bases. The CDR3 is made up of 14 amino acids. Germline values: CDR1 SGHAT, CDR2 FQDESV (reference sequence). CDR3 region: CASSLERASYEQYF. The CDR3 DNA follows: TGTGCCAGCAGCTTAGAGCGGGCCTCCTACGAGCAGTACTTC.

The chain recombines TRBV7-2 with TRBJ1-1; D uncertain. Germline V gives CDR1 SGHTA, CDR2 FQGNSA. V dropped 1 base and J dropped 0 bases, with 9 bases sitting between them. This CDR3 comprises 15 residues. CDR3 sequence reads: CASSLGHTVNTEAFF. The CDR3 coding sequence is TGTGCCAGCAGCTTAGGGCACACGGTGAACACTGAAGCTTTCTTT.

This clonotype was detected only a few times. The CDR3 bases are TGTGCCTGGATCGGGACTAGCGTCACCGGGGAGCTGTTTTTT. It translates to CAWIGTSVTGELFF. This sequence joins TRBV30 and TRBJ2-2; 10 bases map to TRBD2. The CDR3 runs to 14 residues. V lost 4 bases and J lost 4; bases outside the gene matches: 3. Germline-derived CDR1 and CDR2 are GTSNPN and SVGIG (reference sequence).

This clonotype was counted between two and nine times. The genes are TRBV3-1 and TRBJ2-7; 8 bases fit TRBD2. CDR3 length equals 14 residues. The germline V gene has CDR1 LGHDT and CDR2 YNNKEL (reference sequence). Losses at the gene ends were 3 bases for V and 2 bases for J; bases not matched to a gene: 3. CDR3 sequence: CASSHGGGTYEQYF. CDR3 in DNA: TGTGCCAGCAGCCACGGGGGGGGGACCTACGAGCAGTACTTC.

There are many counts of this clonotype. The chain recombines TRBV7-6 with TRBJ2-5, with D unresolved. The CDR3 length is 12 residues. Germline lookup yields CDR1 SGHVS and CDR2 FNYEAQ. V dropped 5 bases and J dropped 7 bases, with 11 bases sitting between them. The CDR3 coding sequence is TGTGCCAGCAGCCCCGGATCAGCGACCCAGTACTTC. This sequence encodes CASSPGSATQYF.

The sample holds many counts of this clonotype. The rearrangement joins TRBV20-1 to TRBJ1-2; the D is unclear. The germline V and J ends were trimmed by 0 bases and 1 base, with 6 bases remaining between them. CDR3 length: 13 residues. Germline-derived CDR1 and CDR2 are DFQATT and SNEGSKA (reference sequence). The CDR3: CSARDPRNYGYTF. The CDR3 nucleotides read TGCAGTGCTAGAGACCCACGTAACTATGGCTACACCTTC.

This clonotype occurred many times. The CDR3: CASSLEATHTYNEQFF. The CDR3 nucleotides read TGTGCCAGCAGCTTAGAGGCTACCCATACCTACAATGAGCAGTTCTTC. The chain couples TRBV7-2 to TRBJ2-1; D is unclear. V lost 1 base, J lost 2 bases, and 12 bases lay in between. This CDR3 spans 16 amino acids. Germline CDR1 and CDR2: SGHTA and FQGNSA.

This clonotype was observed a handful of times. This chain uses TRBV12-3 or TRBV12-4 with TRBJ2-1, with 14 bases aligning to TRBD2. Trimming removed 6 bases from V and 7 bases from J; junction bases left unmatched: 11. CDR3 length equals 17 residues. CDR3 region: CASRPTRGLAGGNEQFF. The CDR3 coding sequence is TGTGCCAGCAGACCAACCCGAGGACTAGCGGGGGGTAATGAGCAGTTCTTC.

The sample holds a few counts of this clonotype. The CDR3 here is CASSPGRILNTEAFF. CDR3 DNA: TGTGCCAGCTCACCGGGGCGGATCCTGAACACTGAAGCTTTCTTT. The chain links TRBV18 to TRBJ1-1; a weak D match, TRBD1 (5 bases). V shed 3 bases and J shed 0 bases, with 11 bases lying between them. The CDR3 runs to 15 residues. Germline V gene lookup returns CDR1 KGHSH and CDR2 LQKENI.

This clonotype occurred a few times. The V call is TRBV7-8, the J call TRBJ1-3; the D gene is possibly TRBD1 (6 bases). Germline-derived CDR1 and CDR2 are SGHVS and FQNEAQ. The CDR3 contains 16 residues. Between the trimmed V and J ends, which lost 3 bases and 0 bases, there was a span of 12 bases. CDR3 nucleotide sequence: TGTGCCAGCAGCTTTGACAGGCCCACCTCTGGAAACACCATATATTTT. This translates into CASSFDRPTSGNTIYF.

At least ten counts were recorded for this clonotype. The CDR3 is CSARSGRMNTEAFF. CDR3 sequence (DNA): TGCAGTGCCCGTAGCGGGAGAATGAACACTGAAGCTTTCTTT. The J gene is TRBJ1-1, the V gene TRBV20-1; no clear D. Germline loops: CDR1 DFQATT, CDR2 SNEGSKA (reference sequence). The CDR3 length is 14 residues. Between the trimmed V and J ends, which lost 6 bases and 0 bases, there was a span of 14 bases.

This clonotype appeared a few times. The rearrangement joins TRBV25-1 to TRBJ2-1, with 8 bases lining up with TRBD1. In germline, CDR1 is MGHDK, CDR2 SYGVNS. V was clipped by 6 bases and J by 9 bases; unmatched bases: 19. CDR3 size: 17 residues. CDR3 DNA: TGTGCCAGCAGCGAGGACAGGGCCTCACGCTTCACCACTGAGCAGTTCTTC. It translates to CASSEDRASRFTTEQFF.

This clonotype was seen only a few times. The chain couples TRBV29-1 to TRBJ1-1; D unclear. The CDR3 consists of 13 residues. The germline gives CDR1 SQVTM, CDR2 ANQGSEA. Trimming left V 6 bases short and J 3 bases short, with 14 bases between. As DNA, the CDR3 is TGCAGCGTACTACGGGGTTTTGACACTGAAGCTTTCTTT. Translated: CSVLRGFDTEAFF.

This clonotype was seen more than once but under ten times. The chain combines TRBV4-1 with TRBJ2-3; 12 nucleotides line up with TRBD2. CDR1 is MGHRA and CDR2 is YSYEKL in the germline V gene. This CDR3 has 19 residues. V was pared by 0 bases and J by 0 bases, with 7 bases of the junction left unmatched. The CDR3: CASSQEGLAGGLSTDTQYF. Here the CDR3 DNA reads TGCGCCAGCAGCCAAGAAGGGCTAGCGGGAGGGCTTAGCACAGATACGCAGTATTTT.

This clonotype occurred many times. The V call is TRBV7-9, the J call TRBJ1-6; the D is unclear. Trimming cost V 0 bases and J 7 bases, with 10 bases left between them. Germline CDR1 reads SEHNR; CDR2 reads FQNEAQ (reference sequence). This CDR3 contains 15 residues. The CDR3 sequence: CASSLAGPGNSPLHF. DNA of the CDR3: TGTGCCAGCAGCTTAGCGGGCCCGGGGAATTCACCCCTCCACTTT.

The chain carries TRBV5-6 and TRBJ2-1, with D perhaps matching TRBD1 or TRBD2 (5 bases each). Germline lookup yields CDR1 SGHDT and CDR2 YYEEEE. With 3 bases removed from V and 8 bases from J, the gap between germline ends came to 12 bases. The CDR3 has 13 residues. CDR3 nucleotides: TGTGCCAGCAGCTCGGGACCCCAAGATGAGCAGTTCTTC. It translates to CASSSGPQDEQFF. The full variable domain, rest sourced from reference TRBV5-6 and TRBJ2-1, is DAGVTQSPTHLIKTRGQQVTLRCSPKSGHDTVSWYQQALGQGPQFIFQYYEEEERQRGNFPDRFSGHQFPNYSSELNVNALLLGDSALYLCASSSGPQDEQFFGPGTRLTVL.

Ten or more counts support this clonotype. The V call is TRBV29-1, the J call TRBJ1-5; 7 bases are shared with TRBD1. CDR1 SQVTM and CDR2 ANQGSEA come from the germline V gene. The length of the CDR3 is 13 residues. V shed 7 bases and J 6 bases; nucleotides not matched to a gene: 9. CDR3 loop: CSARQGVGQPQHF. In DNA form, the CDR3 reads TGCAGCGCCCGACAGGGAGTAGGTCAGCCCCAGCATTTT.

This clonotype came up a few times. The chain couples TRBV11-2 to TRBJ2-7; 11 nucleotides line up with TRBD2. Germline V gives CDR1 SGHAT, CDR2 FQNNGV. The CDR3 spans 18 residues. V was pared by 3 bases and J by 3 bases, with 13 bases of the junction left unmatched. Here the CDR3 DNA reads TGTGCCAGCAGCTTCAAGACCCCCGGGACTAGCGGCTTCTACGAGCAGTACTTC. This gives the protein CASSFKTPGTSGFYEQYF.

This clonotype was detected ten times or more. CDR3 sequence reads: CASSQDLTSGGTSTDTQYF. The CDR3 region has the DNA TGTGCCAGCAGCCAAGATCTGACTAGCGGGGGGACTAGCACAGATACGCAGTATTTT. The chain has TRBV4-2 and TRBJ2-3; the match to TRBD2 covers 13 bases. In germline, CDR1 is LGHNA, CDR2 YNFKEQ. The junction had 6 bases not matched to a gene; V was cut back by 0 bases and J by 0 bases. The CDR3 loop spans 19 amino acids.

In its sample, this clonotype was seen many times. The rearrangement links TRBV14 to TRBJ2-3; 7 bases line up with TRBD2. V trimming: 1 base; J trimming: 5 bases; junction bases outside the gene matches: 15. In germline, CDR1 is SGHDN, CDR2 FVKESK. This CDR3 is built from 18 residues. The CDR3 nucleotides are TGTGCCAGCAGCCAAGCGGTGGATATTAGCGGGTGGGGAGATACGCAGTATTTT. Translation: CASSQAVDISGWGDTQYF.

This clonotype was recorded many times. The chain couples TRBV20-1 to TRBJ1-6, with 7 bases matching TRBD1. Losses at the gene ends were 4 bases for V and 7 bases for J; bases not matched to a gene: 7. The CDR3 is made up of 14 amino acids. Germline values: CDR1 DFQATT, CDR2 SNEGSKA (reference sequence). As DNA, the CDR3 is TGCAGTGCTAACCGACAGGGAGGCAATTCACCCCTCCACTTT. Its translation: CSANRQGGNSPLHF.

This clonotype has a handful of counts. The rearrangement links TRBV6-1 to TRBJ2-7; the D gene is possibly TRBD1 (6 bases). Deletions cut 6 bases from V and 4 bases from J, with 10 bases between. Germline V gene sequence: CDR1 MNHNS, CDR2 SASEGT. There are 12 residues in the CDR3. CDR3 DNA: TGTGCCAGCAGGGAAAGGGGGTACGAGCAGTACTTC. This translates into CASRERGYEQYF.

This clonotype was seen at least ten times. V and J are TRBV7-2 and TRBJ1-1; TRBD1 aligns across 7 bases. CDR1 and CDR2 from the germline V gene are SGHTA and FQGNSA. The CDR3 has 13 amino acids. The V gene end was trimmed by 5 bases and the J gene end by 5 bases; junction bases not matched to a gene: 5. The CDR3 sequence is CASSTQTGTEAFF. Here the CDR3 DNA reads TGTGCCAGCAGCACTCAGACAGGGACTGAAGCTTTCTTT. Supplemented by reference TRBV7-2 and TRBJ1-1, the full variable domain reads GAGVSQSPSNKVTEKGKDVELRCDPISGHTALYWYRQSLGQGLEFLIYFQGNSAPDKSGLPSDRFSAERTGGSVSTLTIQRTQQEDSAVYLCASSTQTGTEAFFGQGTRLTVV.

The table lists this clonotype with a few counts. A read error may account for a junction end that differs from germline. This chain connects TRBV20-1 to TRBJ2-7, with 10 bases identical to TRBD2. The CDR3 is 15 residues long. CDR1 is DFQATT, CDR2 SNEGSKA, per germline (reference sequence). The CDR3 is CCARPLAGDFYEQYF. CDR3 DNA: TGCTGTGCTAGACCCCTAGCGGGAGATTTCTACGAGCAGTACTTC.

This clonotype was counted at least ten times. V and J are TRBV7-9 and TRBJ2-3, with D possibly matching TRBD1 (5 bases). This CDR3 comprises 12 residues. The germline V gene encodes CDR1 SEHNR and CDR2 FQNEAQ (reference sequence). V lost 5 bases, J lost 4 bases, and 7 bases lay in between. The DNA for the CDR3 is TGTGCCAGCAGCAACAGGTCAGATACGCAGTATTTT. It codes for CASSNRSDTQYF.

At least ten counts were recorded for this clonotype. The rearrangement uses TRBV20-1 and TRBJ2-1; D unclear. CDR3 length equals 16 residues. The germline V gene encodes CDR1 DFQATT and CDR2 SNEGSKA (reference sequence). V lost 0 bases and J 6 bases, leaving 18 bases between the germline ends. The CDR3 is CSARDPPDPQANEQFF. The DNA for the CDR3 is TGCAGTGCTAGAGACCCCCCGGACCCTCAGGCCAATGAGCAGTTCTTC.

Ten or more counts support this clonotype. This rearrangement joins TRBV12-3 or TRBV12-4 to TRBJ2-3; tentatively, D is TRBD1 (6 bases). V was pared by 7 bases and J by 2 bases, with 13 bases between. This CDR3 contains 14 residues. Here the CDR3 DNA reads TGTGCCAGCATCCGGGACACAGTCACAGATACGCAGTATTTT. Its protein is CASIRDTVTDTQYF.

This clonotype was seen at least ten times. The chain carries TRBV9 and TRBJ2-7, with D unclear. Germline V gene sequence: CDR1 SGDLS, CDR2 YYNGEE. The CDR3 is 17 amino acids. Trimming took 4 bases from V and 5 from J, leaving 25 bases between them. CDR3 DNA: TGTGCCAGCAGCCGAACTCCGACGTCAGGTTCTAGTGACGAGCAGTACTTC. Its translation is CASSRTPTSGSSDEQYF.

The sample holds many counts of this clonotype. V is TRBV20-1 and J is TRBJ1-4; D call uncertain. The CDR3 sequence is 15 residues long. CDR1 is DFQATT and CDR2 is SNEGSKA in the germline V gene (reference sequence). Trimming left V 5 bases short and J 3 bases short, with 16 bases between. In DNA, the CDR3 is TGCAGTGCTCCTCGGGTGGGTCGTTCTAATGAAAAACTGTTTTTT. This codes for CSAPRVGRSNEKLFF.